This TCR beta chain was sequenced for a study of cytomegalovirus exposure and HLA in healthy donors. Overall study: Across 300 to 400 genotyped donors, approximately 80% landed in the Caucasian-associated ancestry cluster. Study-level points and caveats: TCR beta chain V- and J-gene trimming was linked, in a later analysis, to a missense variant in DCLRE1C. Accurate prediction of HLA-A and HLA-B alleles (for most subjects) was reportedly achieved from TCR beta sequences.

The CDR3 has 14 residues. J lost 8 bases, V lost 6 bases, and 9 bases had no gene match. Per the germline V gene, CDR1 is MNHEY and CDR2 is SMNVEV (reference sequence). Worth noting for this clone: What it binds is not known.

PCR used 60 Vbeta primers and 13 Jbeta primers. Original analysis: Later, 65 million to 90 million unique TCR beta chains were counted in an analysis, and approximately 10 million of them were shared. Using immunoSEQ multiplex PCR, the repertoire was profiled, and TCRdb retains in-frame clones only, with some absent. V and J calls and clone size are given by that table; D and trimming were obtained from the DNA. This table holds some 150,000 clones, roughly 79% found once. This sequence was found in a woman aged 50 to 60 in good health and CMV-seronegative. This chain connects TRBV27 to TRBJ1-4, with 7 bases aligning to TRBD1. The source material was PBMCs. The CDR3 nucleotides read TGTGCCAGCAGCAGACAGGGTTTGGGAGAAAAACTGTTTTTT. Its protein product is CASSRQGLGEKLFF.